One sample yielded the 31 T cell receptor beta chains listed below, sequenced in a study of blood T cell repertoires in COVID-19. This table comes from immunoSEQ multiplex PCR, and its TCRdb copy is limited to in-frame clones, with some not included. Altogether about 130,000 clones are present, roughly 83% being singletons, with the ten largest covering approximately 5%. Material: peripheral blood. These receptors all stem from a human donor in a cohort sampled during active COVID-19.

This chain connects TRBV6-5 to TRBJ1-1, with D perhaps TRBD1 (5 bases). The CDR3 runs 13 residues. Germline values: CDR1 MNHEY, CDR2 SVGAGI. Trimming left V 9 bases short and J 5 bases short, with 16 bases between. This CDR3 reads CASLTDPGTEAFF. For the CDR3, the DNA is TGTGCCAGTTTGACAGACCCTGGGACTGAAGCTTTCTTT.

The V call is TRBV7-2, the J call TRBJ1-2, with TRBD1 identical over 9 bases. Germline V gives CDR1 SGHTA, CDR2 FQGNSA. There are 16 residues in the CDR3. Trimming cost V 1 base and J 4 bases; bases outside gene matches: 7. The CDR3 sequence is CASSLGTGGAGYGYTF. The CDR3 bases are TGTGCCAGCAGCTTAGGAACAGGGGGCGCTGGCTATGGCTACACCTTC.

The chain has TRBV3-1 (or the pseudogene TRBV3-2) and TRBJ2-7, with TRBD2 identical over 14 bases. Per the germline V gene, CDR1 is LGHDT and CDR2 is YNNKEL (reference sequence). CDR3 length: 17 amino acids. The trim removed 4 bases at V and 5 bases at J, leaving 10 bases unmatched. The CDR3 DNA follows: TGTGCCAGCAGCCCGACTAGCGGGAGGGCTAGTACCCACGAGCAGTACTTC. Its protein product is CASSPTSGRASTHEQYF.

The rearrangement uses TRBV9 and TRBJ1-1, with a tentative D call TRBD1 (5 bases). CDR1 and CDR2 (germline): SGDLS, YYNGEE. The V gene lost 0 bases and the J gene lost 5 bases, with 11 bases spanning the gap. The CDR3 extends over 14 amino acids. CDR3 amino acids: CASSVGREGTEAFF. DNA of the CDR3: TGTGCCAGCAGCGTAGGCAGGGAGGGAACTGAAGCTTTCTTT. Filled out from reference TRBV9 and TRBJ1-1, the complete variable domain reads DSGVTQTPKHLITATGQRVTLRCSPRSGDLSVYWYQQSLDQGLQFLIQYYNGEERAKGNILERFSAQQFPDLHSELNLSSLELGDSALYFCASSVGREGTEAFFGQGTRLTVV.

V and J are TRBV28 and TRBJ2-5, with D hard to call. Germline lookup yields CDR1 MDHEN and CDR2 SYDVKM. The CDR3 is made up of 12 amino acids. V was cut by 5 bases and J by 5 bases, with 9 bases left in between. CDR3 sequence: CASSLPRETQYF. CDR3 coding DNA: TGTGCCAGCAGTCTTCCCCGGGAGACCCAGTACTTC.

The chain is built from TRBV7-8 and TRBJ2-1; maybe TRBD2 (6 bases). The CDR3 consists of 18 residues. The V gene's germline CDR1 is SGHVS and CDR2 FQNEAQ. V was shortened by 6 bases and J by 0 bases, with 21 bases between the two germline ends. This CDR3 reads CASSYNPGTGSSYNEQFF. The CDR3 nucleotides read TGTGCCAGCAGTTACAATCCCGGGACCGGGAGCTCCTACAATGAGCAGTTCTTC.

The CDR3 loop is CASSSASGSTDTQYF. CDR3 bases: TGTGCCAGCAGCTCGGCTAGCGGGAGCACAGATACGCAGTATTTT. This rearrangement joins TRBV7-8 to TRBJ2-3; 8 positions match TRBD2. V lost 4 bases to trimming and J lost 0 bases; unmatched junction nucleotides: 3. Looked up from germline, CDR1 is SGHVS and CDR2 is FQNEAQ. CDR3 length: 15 amino acids.

This clone was counted ten times or more. The genes are TRBV7-8 and TRBJ2-2; TRBD1 matches 12 bases. Germline V CDR1 and CDR2: SGHVS, FQNEAQ. After removal of 5 bases from V and 15 bases from J, the junction contained 10 bases not matched to a gene. The CDR3 is made up of 14 amino acids. As DNA, the CDR3 is TGTGCCAGCAGCACGGGACAGGGGGCCGGGGGGGTGTTTTTT. Its translation: CASSTGQGAGGVFF. The variable domain in full, completed from reference TRBV7-8 and TRBJ2-2, reads GAGVSQSPRYKVAKRGQDVALRCDPISGHVSLFWYQQALGQGPEFLTYFQNEAQLDKSGLPSDRFFAERPEGSVSTLKIQRTQQEDSAVYLCASSTGQGAGGVFFGEGSRLTVL.

The chain is built from TRBV20-1 and TRBJ1-5, with D possibly matching TRBD1 (5 bases). Per germline, CDR1 DFQATT and CDR2 SNEGSKA (reference sequence). CDR3 length: 14 amino acids. V shed 3 bases and J shed 2 bases, with 11 bases lying between them. The CDR3 region is CSASIREGNQPQHF. Here the CDR3 DNA reads TGCAGTGCTAGTATCAGGGAGGGCAATCAGCCCCAGCATTTT.

This clone was observed once. The chain links TRBV19 to TRBJ1-2, with a weak D call TRBD1 (5 bases). V lost 3 bases and J 2 bases, leaving 10 bases between the germline ends. The CDR3 extends over 14 amino acids. Germline CDR1 and CDR2: LNHDA and SQIVND (reference sequence). As DNA, the CDR3 is TGTGCCAGTAGTATTTTGAGACAGAACTATGGCTACACCTTC. It yields the protein CASSILRQNYGYTF.

This clone appeared a single time. The CDR3 region is CASSYREGHHEQYF. Here the CDR3 DNA reads TGTGCCAGCAGCTACCGGGAGGGCCACCACGAGCAGTACTTC. The rearrangement links TRBV7-9 to TRBJ2-7, with TRBD2 matching over 8 bases. Germline lookup yields CDR1 SEHNR and CDR2 FQNEAQ (reference sequence). This CDR3 has 14 amino acids. J was trimmed by 5 bases and V by 4 bases; bases with no gene match: 7.

This clone was recorded a few times. The chain uses TRBV9 and TRBJ2-7; 7 nucleotides agree with TRBD1. The junction had 7 bases not matched to a gene; V was cut back by 4 bases and J by 3 bases. The CDR3 is 14 residues long. The V gene's germline CDR1 is SGDLS and CDR2 YYNGEE. CDR3 coding DNA: TGTGCCAGCAGCCCAAGGGGACAGCGCTACGAGCAGTACTTC. Translating it yields CASSPRGQRYEQYF. Full variable domain (outside the CDR3, taken from reference TRBV9 and TRBJ2-7): DSGVTQTPKHLITATGQRVTLRCSPRSGDLSVYWYQQSLDQGLQFLIQYYNGEERAKGNILERFSAQQFPDLHSELNLSSLELGDSALYFCASSPRGQRYEQYFGPGTRLTVT.

The V and J genes are TRBV12-2 and TRBJ2-5; the table calls TRBD1, which could not be checked here. TRBV12-2 constitutes a pseudogene. This CDR3 is 15 amino acids long. The CDR3 nucleotides read TGTGCAAGTCGCTTTTGGCCGATCCAAGAAGAGACCCAGTACTTC. Residues: CASRFWPIQEETQYF.

The chain recombines TRBV4-2 with TRBJ2-7, with D possibly being TRBD2 (5 bases). From germline, CDR1 is LGHNA and CDR2 YNFKEQ. There are 14 residues in the CDR3. Trimming shortened V by 1 base and J by 2 bases, and 9 bases separated the two germline ends. Here the CDR3 DNA reads TGTGCCAGCAGCCAAGGGAGCGGAACCTACGAGCAGTACTTC. It codes for CASSQGSGTYEQYF.

The chain couples TRBV19 to TRBJ1-5, with TRBD1 matching 8 bases. This CDR3 region has 13 residues. V dropped 5 bases and J dropped 9; count of bases not matched to a gene: 6. Germline loops: CDR1 LNHDA, CDR2 SQIVND (reference sequence). CDR3 sequence: CASSFSGGRPQHF. DNA of the CDR3: TGTGCCAGTAGTTTTTCAGGGGGCCGGCCCCAGCATTTT.

The V and J genes are TRBV5-1 and TRBJ2-1, with TRBD1 matching over 7 bases. The CDR3 sequence is 16 residues long. Germline lookup yields CDR1 SGHRS and CDR2 YFSETQ. V dropped 1 base and J dropped 3; count of bases not matched to a gene: 7. CDR3 nucleotide sequence: TGCGCCAGCAGCTTGAGTACAGGGGATTTCTACAATGAGCAGTTCTTC. Translation: CASSLSTGDFYNEQFF.

The J gene is TRBJ2-3, the V gene TRBV9, with 7 bases matching TRBD2. This CDR3 spans 15 amino acids. With 0 bases clipped from V and 5 bases from J, the junction kept 6 bases outside the gene matches. CDR1 and CDR2 from the germline V gene are SGDLS and YYNGEE. The CDR3 is CASSVAPGRVDTQYF. CDR3 nucleotide sequence: TGTGCCAGCAGCGTAGCGCCAGGGAGGGTAGATACGCAGTATTTT.

J is TRBJ1-1 and V is TRBV28; 11 nucleotides match TRBD1. CDR3 length: 15 amino acids. Trimming took 4 bases from V and 8 from J; bases not matched to a gene: 9. The germline V gene has CDR1 MDHEN and CDR2 SYDVKM. The chain's CDR3 is CASSSAGQGAREAFF. In DNA form, the CDR3 reads TGTGCCAGCAGTTCCGCCGGACAGGGGGCGCGGGAAGCTTTCTTT.

Written as DNA, the CDR3 is TGTGCCAGCAGTTCCCTCCAAGACAGGTTTGAAGCTTTCTTT. This codes for CASSSLQDRFEAFF. V is TRBV28 and J is TRBJ1-1, with TRBD1 as a possible D gene (6 bases). The V and J ends lost 4 bases and 7 bases respectively, with 16 bases between them. The CDR3 spans 14 residues. Germline values: CDR1 MDHEN, CDR2 SYDVKM.

The rearrangement joins TRBV2 to TRBJ2-7, with TRBD2 as a possible D gene (6 bases). The CDR3 contains 13 residues. CDR1 and CDR2 from the germline V gene are SNHLY and FYNNEI. V was trimmed by 4 bases and J by 9 bases, leaving 16 bases between them. The DNA for the CDR3 is TGTGCCAGCAGTGGAAGCGGTCGGGGGTCGCAGTACTTC. Protein sequence: CASSGSGRGSQYF. Complete variable domain (other parts from reference TRBV2 and TRBJ2-7): EPEVTQTPSHQVTQMGQEVILRCVPISNHLYFYWYRQILGQKVEFLVSFYNNEISEKSEIFDDQFSVERPDGSNFTLKIRSTKLEDSAMYFCASSGSGRGSQYFGPGTRLTVT.

In this sample, this clone turned up a few times. V gene TRBV29-1 combines with J gene TRBJ1-1; 7 nucleotides match TRBD1. In germline, CDR1 is SQVTM, CDR2 ANQGSEA. This CDR3 has 13 residues. V was clipped by 7 bases and J by 1 base; unmatched bases: 6. This CDR3 reads CSAAGTANTEAFF. CDR3 nucleotides: TGCAGCGCCGCCGGGACAGCGAACACTGAAGCTTTCTTT.

This chain joins TRBV4-2 and TRBJ2-7; 7 bases line up with TRBD2. V was clipped by 6 bases and J by 4 bases; unmatched bases: 6. This CDR3 region has 13 residues. Germline lookup yields CDR1 LGHNA and CDR2 YNFKEQ. The CDR3 nucleotides read TGTGCCAGCAGTCGGGACTACAGTTACGAGCAGTACTTC. It codes for CASSRDYSYEQYF.

The rearrangement joins TRBV18 to TRBJ2-5, with D possibly being TRBD1 (5 bases). Trimming shortened V by 3 bases and J by 3 bases, and 8 bases separated the two germline ends. In germline, CDR1 is KGHSH, CDR2 LQKENI. This CDR3 has 13 residues. CDR3 amino acids: CASSPGLKETQYF. CDR3 sequence (DNA): TGTGCCAGCTCACCGGGGCTCAAAGAGACCCAGTACTTC.

At least ten counts were recorded for this clone. CDR3 sequence (DNA): TGTGCCAGCAGGGTCATGGAGAGCACAGATACGCAGTATTTT. Translating gives CASRVMESTDTQYF. The chain links TRBV27 to TRBJ2-3; D call uncertain. The V gene lost 6 bases and the J gene lost 0 bases, with 10 bases spanning the gap. The V gene's germline CDR1 is MNHEY and CDR2 SMNVEV (reference sequence). The CDR3 is 14 amino acids.

This chain uses TRBV19 with TRBJ2-5, with 9 bases lining up with TRBD2. The CDR3 extends over 15 amino acids. CDR1 is LNHDA, CDR2 SQIVND, per germline (reference sequence). Losses at the gene ends were 5 bases for V and 5 bases for J; bases not matched to a gene: 9. The CDR3 is CASSRAGTSRETQYF. DNA for the CDR3: TGTGCCAGTAGTCGTGCCGGGACTAGCAGGGAGACCCAGTACTTC.

The V call is TRBV3-1 (or the pseudogene TRBV3-2), the J call TRBJ1-2; 8 bases are a match to TRBD1. CDR1 is LGHDT and CDR2 is YNNKEL in the germline V gene (reference sequence). CDR3 length: 15 amino acids. The V gene end was trimmed by 4 bases and the J gene end by 7 bases; junction bases not matched to a gene: 11. This CDR3 is CASSPGTGQGVGYTF. CDR3 in DNA: TGTGCCAGCAGCCCAGGGACAGGACAGGGCGTTGGCTACACCTTC.

The gene calls are TRBV7-3 and TRBJ2-2, with 14 bases lining up with TRBD2. J lost 4 bases, V lost 4 bases, and 2 bases had no gene match. The CDR3 consists of 16 residues. CDR1 SGHTA and CDR2 FQGTGA come from the germline V gene. The CDR3 region has the DNA TGTGCCAGCAGCTCGGGGACTAGCGGGAGCACCGGGGAGCTGTTTTTT. Protein product: CASSSGTSGSTGELFF.

The gene calls are TRBV2 and TRBJ2-3; D is perhaps TRBD2 (6 bases). The germline CDR1 and CDR2 sequences are SNHLY and FYNNEI. This CDR3 spans 13 amino acids. Trimming took 8 bases from V and 6 from J, leaving 15 bases between them. CDR3 loop: CASWGGMGDTQYF. CDR3 in DNA: TGTGCCAGCTGGGGCGGGATGGGTGATACGCAGTATTTT. The variable domain in full, with the rest retrieved from reference TRBV2 and TRBJ2-3, is EPEVTQTPSHQVTQMGQEVILRCVPISNHLYFYWYRQILGQKVEFLVSFYNNEISEKSEIFDDQFSVERPDGSNFTLKIRSTKLEDSAMYFCASWGGMGDTQYFGPGTRLTVL.

The rearrangement joins TRBV7-9 to TRBJ2-1, with 10 bases lining up with TRBD2. Germline trimming cut 2 bases from V and 4 bases from J; bases unmatched to any gene: 5. Germline CDR1 and CDR2: SEHNR and FQNEAQ (reference sequence). CDR3 length: 16 amino acids. CDR3 sequence (DNA): TGTGCCAGCAGCTTACTAACTAGCGGGACATACAATGAGCAGTTCTTC. Its protein is CASSLLTSGTYNEQFF. Filled out from reference TRBV7-9 and TRBJ2-1, the complete variable domain reads DTGVSQNPRHKITKRGQNVTFRCDPISEHNRLYWYRQTLGQGPEFLTYFQNEAQLEKSRLLSDRFSAERPKGSFSTLEIQRTEQGDSAMYLCASSLLTSGTYNEQFFGPGTRLTVL.

V usage is TRBV28 and J usage is TRBJ2-7, with TRBD1 identical over 9 bases. The V gene's germline CDR1 is MDHEN and CDR2 SYDVKM. V trimming: 11 bases; J trimming: 1 base; junction bases outside the gene matches: 6. The CDR3 extends over 13 amino acids. The CDR3 nucleotides are TGTGCCTGGCGGGGACAGGGTTCCTACGAGCAGTACTTC. Translating it yields CAWRGQGSYEQYF.

This chain joins TRBV11-2 and TRBJ1-1, with TRBD1 matching 9 bases. Germline lookup yields CDR1 SGHAT and CDR2 FQNNGV. The CDR3 length is 14 residues. With 5 bases clipped from V and 5 bases from J, the junction kept 6 bases outside the gene matches. The CDR3 loop reads CASSLRQGVTEAFF. CDR3 DNA sequence: TGTGCCAGCAGCCTCCGACAGGGGGTTACTGAAGCTTTCTTT.